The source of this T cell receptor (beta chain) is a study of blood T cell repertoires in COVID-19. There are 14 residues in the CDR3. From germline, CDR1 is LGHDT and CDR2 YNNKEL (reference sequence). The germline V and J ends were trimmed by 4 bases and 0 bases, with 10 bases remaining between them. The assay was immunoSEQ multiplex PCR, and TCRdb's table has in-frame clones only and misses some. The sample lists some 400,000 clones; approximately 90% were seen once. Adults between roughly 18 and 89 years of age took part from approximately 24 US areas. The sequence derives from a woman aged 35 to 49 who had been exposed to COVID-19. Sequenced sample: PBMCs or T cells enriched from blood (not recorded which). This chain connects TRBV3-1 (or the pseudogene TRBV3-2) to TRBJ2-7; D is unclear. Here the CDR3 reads CASSPVVSSYEQYF. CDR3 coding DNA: TGTGCCAGCAGCCCGGTAGTGAGCTCCTACGAGCAGTACTTC.